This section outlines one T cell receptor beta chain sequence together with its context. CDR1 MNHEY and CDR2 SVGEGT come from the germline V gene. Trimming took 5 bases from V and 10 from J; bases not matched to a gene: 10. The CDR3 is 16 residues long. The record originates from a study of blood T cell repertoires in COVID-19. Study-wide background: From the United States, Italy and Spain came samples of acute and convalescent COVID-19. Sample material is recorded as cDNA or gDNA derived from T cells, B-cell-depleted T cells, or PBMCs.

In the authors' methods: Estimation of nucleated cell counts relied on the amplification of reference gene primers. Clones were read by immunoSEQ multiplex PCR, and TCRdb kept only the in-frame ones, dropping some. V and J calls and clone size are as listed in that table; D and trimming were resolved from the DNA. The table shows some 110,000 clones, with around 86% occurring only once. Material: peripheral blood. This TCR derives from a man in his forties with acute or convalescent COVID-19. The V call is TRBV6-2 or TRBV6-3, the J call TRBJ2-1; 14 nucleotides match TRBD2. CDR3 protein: CASSARLAGGPWEQFF. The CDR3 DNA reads TGTGCCAGCAGTGCCCGACTAGCGGGGGGGCCCTGGGAGCAGTTCTTC.